These 11 T cell receptor beta chains came from one sample sequenced in a study of Graves' ophthalmopathy and Graves' hyperthyroidism. RNA transcripts yielded amplified TCR beta CDR3 regions. Amplification began with first-round RT-PCR using HTBI primers, then second-round multiplex PCR was performed. Each CDR3 protein gets one entry after TCRdb re-called the multiplex PCR reads with MiXCR. The data show 660,000 or so distinct CDR3 sequences, over 40% seen once. Sequencing input: peripheral blood. The receptor source for this set is an adult man with Graves' ophthalmopathy.

This clonotype was detected ten times or more. The gene calls are TRBV20-1 and TRBJ1-5; no clear D. This CDR3 contains 13 residues. Germline V gene data show CDR1 as DFQATT and CDR2 as SNEGSKA (reference sequence). V lost 2 bases and J 0 bases, leaving 5 bases between the germline ends. The CDR3 nucleotides read TGCAGTGCTAGATCCGATAGCAATCAGCCCCAGCATTTT. Its protein product is CSARSDSNQPQHF.

At least ten counts were recorded for this clonotype. The chain combines TRBV10-3 with TRBJ2-5, with no clear D. The ends were cut back, 3 bases at V and 7 bases at J, with 12 bases in the middle. Germline CDR1 reads ENHRY; CDR2 reads SYGVKD. The CDR3 has 13 residues. The CDR3 region is CAISEGPMGTQYF. The CDR3 DNA follows: TGTGCCATCAGTGAAGGGCCTATGGGGACCCAGTACTTC.

This clonotype was picked up many times. V and J are TRBV19 and TRBJ2-5; TRBD2 agrees at 11 bases. This CDR3 contains 15 residues. The J segment lost 4 bases and the V segment lost 5 bases, leaving 6 bases of the junction unmatched. CDR1 LNHDA and CDR2 SQIVND come from the germline V gene (reference sequence). CDR3 in amino acids: CASSDPGLAGETQYF. CDR3 coding DNA: TGTGCCAGTAGTGACCCCGGACTAGCGGGAGAGACCCAGTACTTC.

The chain has TRBV2 and TRBJ1-6; D unclear. This CDR3 contains 12 residues. CDR1 is SNHLY and CDR2 is FYNNEI in the germline V gene. The V end was cut by 4 bases, the J end by 9 bases, with 7 bases between. The CDR3 DNA is TGTGCCAGCAGTGTCGCCCCTTCACCCCTCCACTTT. Its translation is CASSVAPSPLHF.

The rearrangement joins TRBV11-1 to TRBJ2-7; perhaps D is TRBD1 or TRBD2 (5 bases each). This CDR3 has 14 residues. Germline V lookup: CDR1 SGHAT, CDR2 FQDESV (reference sequence). The V gene lost 5 bases and the J gene lost 4 bases, with 15 bases spanning the gap. The CDR3 DNA reads as TGTGCCAGCAGCCTCGGGGCAACCGCTTACGAGCAGTACTTC. Protein: CASSLGATAYEQYF.

The rearrangement links TRBV20-1 to TRBJ1-5, with 8 bases identical to TRBD1. Germline V CDR1 and CDR2: DFQATT, SNEGSKA (reference sequence). Unmatched junction bases numbered 4, after V lost 0 bases and J lost 0 bases. CDR3 length equals 16 residues. Written as DNA, the CDR3 is TGCAGTGCTAGAGATATGGACAGGGATAGCAATCAGCCCCAGCATTTT. Translation: CSARDMDRDSNQPQHF.

The V and J genes are TRBV24-1 and TRBJ2-1, with D unresolved. The V gene lost 6 bases and the J gene lost 1 base, with 9 bases spanning the gap. This CDR3 spans 14 amino acids. CDR1 KGHDR and CDR2 SFDVKD come from the germline V gene. CDR3 region: CATSSRVSYNEQFF. The CDR3 DNA sequence: TGTGCCACCAGTAGTAGGGTTTCCTACAATGAGCAGTTCTTC.

This clonotype was observed a few times. The rearrangement links TRBV7-2 to TRBJ2-7; 7 bases align to TRBD1. Germline V gives CDR1 SGHTA, CDR2 FQGNSA. V dropped 5 bases and J dropped 3; count of bases not matched to a gene: 7. The CDR3 runs 14 residues. The CDR3 DNA is TGTGCCAGCAGCCCGACAGGGTTGAACTACGAGCAGTACTTC. Its protein product is CASSPTGLNYEQYF.

This clonotype was counted at least ten times. The CDR3 nucleotides are TGTGCCAGCAGCCTCCGGGACAGGGGCAATCAGCCCCAGCATTTT. This gives the protein CASSLRDRGNQPQHF. The genes are TRBV19 and TRBJ1-5; 9 bases fit TRBD1. Germline-derived CDR1 and CDR2 are LNHDA and SQIVND (reference sequence). J gave up 2 bases and V 9 bases, and 8 bases lay outside the gene matches. This CDR3 region has 15 residues.

The chain carries TRBV20-1 and TRBJ1-1; TRBD1 matches 7 bases. Germline V CDR1 and CDR2: DFQATT, SNEGSKA (reference sequence). Trimming took 2 bases from V and 4 from J; bases not matched to a gene: 10. The CDR3 has 15 amino acids. The DNA for the CDR3 is TGCAGTGCTAGAATTATCGGGACAGCGATCACTGAAGCTTTCTTT. It specifies CSARIIGTAITEAFF.

This clonotype was recorded many times. The rearrangement uses TRBV5-8 and TRBJ2-5, with D hard to call. V dropped 1 base and J dropped 2 bases, with 9 bases sitting between them. The CDR3 has 14 amino acids. Germline CDR1 and CDR2: SGHTS and YDEGEE. In nucleotides, the CDR3 is TGTGCCAGCAGCTTGTGGTCAGAGCAAGAGACCCAGTACTTC. It is translated as CASSLWSEQETQYF.